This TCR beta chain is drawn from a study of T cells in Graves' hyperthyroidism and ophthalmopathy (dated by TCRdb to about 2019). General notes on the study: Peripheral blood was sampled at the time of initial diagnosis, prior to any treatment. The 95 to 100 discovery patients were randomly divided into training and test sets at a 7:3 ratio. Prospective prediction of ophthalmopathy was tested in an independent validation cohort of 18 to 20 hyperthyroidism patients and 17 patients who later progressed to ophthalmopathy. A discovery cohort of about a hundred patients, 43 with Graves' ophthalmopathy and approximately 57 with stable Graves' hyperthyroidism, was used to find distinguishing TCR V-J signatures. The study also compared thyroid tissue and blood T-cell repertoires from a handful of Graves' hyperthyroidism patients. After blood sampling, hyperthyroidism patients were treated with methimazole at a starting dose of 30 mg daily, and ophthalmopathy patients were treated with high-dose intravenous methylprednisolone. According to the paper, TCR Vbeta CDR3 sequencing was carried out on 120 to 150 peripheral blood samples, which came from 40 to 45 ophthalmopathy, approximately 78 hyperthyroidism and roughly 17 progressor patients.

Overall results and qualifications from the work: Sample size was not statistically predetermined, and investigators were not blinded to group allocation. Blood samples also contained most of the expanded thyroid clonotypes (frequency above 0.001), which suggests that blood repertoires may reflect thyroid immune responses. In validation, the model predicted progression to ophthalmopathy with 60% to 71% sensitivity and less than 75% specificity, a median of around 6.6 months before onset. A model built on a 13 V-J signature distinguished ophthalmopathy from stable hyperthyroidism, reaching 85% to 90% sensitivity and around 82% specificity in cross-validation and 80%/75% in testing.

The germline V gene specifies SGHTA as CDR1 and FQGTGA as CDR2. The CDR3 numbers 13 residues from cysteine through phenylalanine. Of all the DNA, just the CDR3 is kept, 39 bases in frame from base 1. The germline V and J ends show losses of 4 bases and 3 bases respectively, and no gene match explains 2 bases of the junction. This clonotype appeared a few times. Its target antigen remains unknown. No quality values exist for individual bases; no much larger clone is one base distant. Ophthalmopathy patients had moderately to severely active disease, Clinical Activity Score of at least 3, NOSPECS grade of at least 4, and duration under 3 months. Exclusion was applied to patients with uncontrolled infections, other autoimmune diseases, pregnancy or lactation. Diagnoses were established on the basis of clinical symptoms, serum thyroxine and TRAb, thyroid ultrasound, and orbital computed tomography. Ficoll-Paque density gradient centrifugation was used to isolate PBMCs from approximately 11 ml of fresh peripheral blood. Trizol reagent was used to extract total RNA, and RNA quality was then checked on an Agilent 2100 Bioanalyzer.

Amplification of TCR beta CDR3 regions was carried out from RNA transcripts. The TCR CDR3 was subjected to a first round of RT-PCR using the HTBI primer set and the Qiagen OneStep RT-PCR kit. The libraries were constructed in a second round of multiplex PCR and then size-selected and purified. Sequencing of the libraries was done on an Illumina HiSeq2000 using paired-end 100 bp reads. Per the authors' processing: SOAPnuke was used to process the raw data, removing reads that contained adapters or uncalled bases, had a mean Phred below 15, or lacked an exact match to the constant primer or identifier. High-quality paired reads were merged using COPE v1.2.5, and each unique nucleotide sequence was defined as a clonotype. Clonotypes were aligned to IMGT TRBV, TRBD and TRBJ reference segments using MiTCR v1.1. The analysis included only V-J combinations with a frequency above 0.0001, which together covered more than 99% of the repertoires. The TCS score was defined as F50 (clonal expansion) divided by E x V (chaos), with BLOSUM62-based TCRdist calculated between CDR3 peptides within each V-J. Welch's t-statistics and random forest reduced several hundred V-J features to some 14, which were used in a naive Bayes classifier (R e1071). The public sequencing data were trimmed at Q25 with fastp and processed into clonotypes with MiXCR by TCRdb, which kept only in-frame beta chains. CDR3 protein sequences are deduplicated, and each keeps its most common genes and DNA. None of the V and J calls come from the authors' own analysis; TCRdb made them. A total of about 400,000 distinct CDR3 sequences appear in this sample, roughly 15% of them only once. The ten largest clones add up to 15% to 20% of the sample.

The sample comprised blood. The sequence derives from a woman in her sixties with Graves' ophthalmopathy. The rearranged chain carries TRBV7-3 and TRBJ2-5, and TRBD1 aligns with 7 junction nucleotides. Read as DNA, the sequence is TGTGCCAGCAGCTCCGACAGGGAAGAGACCCAGTACTTC. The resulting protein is CASSSDREETQYF.